This T cell receptor beta chain comes out of a study of long-term antiretroviral therapy in people with HIV. Findings and limits, study-wide: Clones expanded before ART dominated the repertoire at all time points. No data were available on ART adherence, viral resistance or therapy changes.

A remark on this clone: Its antigen is unknown.

The authors ran the immunoSEQ assay, v3.0, at survey level. Assay used: immunoSEQ multiplex PCR; TCRdb lists only in-frame clones, some missing. Of 48,000 or so clones in the sample, roughly 80% were seen once. The V gene's germline CDR1 is MNHEY and CDR2 SVGAGI. This CDR3 contains 15 residues. V dropped 2 bases and J dropped 1 base, with 9 bases sitting between them. The source of this sequence is a woman aged 18-35 years with HIV. The sample in question was unsorted PBMCs, obtained 0.8 years after starting antiretroviral therapy. The chain links TRBV6-5 to TRBJ1-3, with D possibly being TRBD1 (6 bases). The CDR3 DNA is TGTGCCAGCAGTTACAGGGGGGGATCTGGAAACACCATATATTTT. It is translated as CASSYRGGSGNTIYF.